Listed below are T cell receptor beta chains from one sample, sequenced in a study of blood T cell repertoires in COVID-19. Clones were read by immunoSEQ multiplex PCR, and TCRdb kept only the in-frame ones, dropping some. This sample yields fewer than 250,000 clones, of which approximately 84% are seen a single time; 4% to 4.5% belongs to the top ten. Sequencing was performed on peripheral blood. The source is a man between 50 and 59 years old with acute or convalescent COVID-19. Both conserved end residues are part of each CDR3.

V gene	J gene	CDR3 protein
TRBV6-5	TRBJ2-7	CATKEGVTYEQYF
TRBV6-5	TRBJ1-6	CASWGRGGPLHF
TRBV7-9	TRBJ2-3	CASSRRLAGATDTQYF
TRBV9	TRBJ1-2	CASSVKDRGRNYGYTF
TRBV19	TRBJ2-6	CASTTVRSGANVLTF
TRBV9	TRBJ1-1	CASSVGGGGIEAFF
TRBV6-5	TRBJ1-1	CASSPAGWDTEAFF
TRBV6-5	TRBJ1-1	CASTYRGQATEAFF
TRBV18	TRBJ2-6	CASQTGTGANVLTF
TRBV4-1	TRBJ2-7	CASTPRTSGLSEQYF
TRBV7-3	TRBJ2-2	CASSLSAGTGYAGELFF
TRBV9	TRBJ2-7	CASSASGQDYEQYF
TRBV11-2	TRBJ1-4	CASSVIRGTAANEKLFF
TRBV24-1	TRBJ2-1	CATSDTMWNEQFF
TRBV5-1	TRBJ2-5	CASSLTGTQETQYF
TRBV24-1	TRBJ2-1	CATSDSSGGAYNEQFF
TRBV27	TRBJ2-7	CASTERTGVAYEQYF
TRBV6-5	TRBJ2-2	CASSYRLRGKAGELFF
TRBV19	TRBJ1-5	CATGRGLGQPQHF
TRBV10-1	TRBJ2-1	CASAELDRGPNEQFF
TRBV18	TRBJ2-7	CASSPPGQGYTYEQYF
TRBV5-1	TRBJ1-1	CASSLQGLEGTEAFF
TRBV10-1	TRBJ2-7	CASSEGSGGREQYF
TRBV7-3	TRBJ2-7	CASSLAGGSSYEQYF
TRBV6-5	TRBJ2-7	CASSYSSGSGYEQYF
TRBV20-1	TRBJ2-3	CSAWGGDTQYF
TRBV5-1	TRBJ1-5	CASSFGPGTNQPQHF
TRBV2	TRBJ2-6	CASSTQGSGANVLTF
TRBV9	TRBJ1-6	CASSEGQGTSPLHF
TRBV27	TRBJ2-1	CASSLRGGYNEQFF
TRBV6-5	TRBJ1-6	CASSPYDSRNSPLHF
TRBV25-1	TRBJ1-1	CASSEGAKGAFF
TRBV19	TRBJ1-5	CASSMTGPWTQPQHF
TRBV6-5	TRBJ1-2	CASSLGGDYGYTF
TRBV7-9	TRBJ1-5	CASSPSGTVKSPQHF
TRBV28	TRBJ1-1	CASSGNTEAFF
TRBV12-3/TRBV12-4	TRBJ1-1	CASSLGGPEAFF
TRBV7-2	TRBJ2-7	CASSSPNSLSYEQYF
TRBV15	TRBJ1-5	CATSSDRGGWSIQPQHF
TRBV6-5	TRBJ1-2	CASIPTPRGYGYTF
TRBV7-8	TRBJ1-5	CASSLDPGVSNQPQHF
TRBV5-1	TRBJ2-3	CASGIGLAGVDTQYF
TRBV5-1	TRBJ1-3	CASSLLQGSGNTIYF